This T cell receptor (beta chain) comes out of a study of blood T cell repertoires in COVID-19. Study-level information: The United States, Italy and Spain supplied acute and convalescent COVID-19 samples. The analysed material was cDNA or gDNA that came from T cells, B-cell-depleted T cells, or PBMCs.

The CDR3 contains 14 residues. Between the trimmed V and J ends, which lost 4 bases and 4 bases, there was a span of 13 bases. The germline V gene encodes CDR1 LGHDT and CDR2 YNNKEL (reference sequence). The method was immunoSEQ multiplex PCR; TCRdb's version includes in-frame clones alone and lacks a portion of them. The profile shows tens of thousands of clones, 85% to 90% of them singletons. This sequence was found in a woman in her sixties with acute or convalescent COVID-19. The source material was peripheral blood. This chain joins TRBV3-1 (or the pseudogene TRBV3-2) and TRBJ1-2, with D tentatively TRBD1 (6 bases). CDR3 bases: TGTGCCAGCAGCCCGAGGGGGGGTGTCTATGGCTACACCTTC. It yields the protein CASSPRGGVYGYTF.